Listed below are T cell receptor beta chains from one sample, sequenced in a study of T cell responses to AZD1222 COVID-19 vaccine. The protocol was immunoSEQ multiplex PCR, while the TCRdb copy is restricted to in-frame clones and leaves out a portion. The sample lists 80,000 or so clones; approximately 90% were seen once. The material sequenced was peripheral blood, taken on day 0 of AZD1222 vaccination. These TCRs come from an adult in good health. CDR3s include the opening cysteine and the closing phenylalanine or tryptophan. Fields, in order: V gene, D gene, J gene, clone size, CDR3 protein, CDR3 DNA. A D gene is named only where the DNA matches it firmly. Clone size is stated in some rows and not others, as once, few, many or a class when expanded.

V: TRBV9; D: TRBD2; J: TRBJ2-1; size: NA; CDR3: CASSVDGGLDGNEQFF; DNA: TGTGCCAGCAGCGTAGATGGGGGACTAGACGGCAATGAGCAGTTCTTC
V: TRBV27; D: TRBD1; J: TRBJ2-7; size: NA; CDR3: CASRPGQGPGEQYF; DNA: TGTGCCAGCAGGCCGGGACAGGGTCCGGGGGAGCAGTACTTC
V: TRBV18; D: TRBD1; J: TRBJ2-1; size: NA; CDR3: CASSPSPGTGEWNEQFF; DNA: TGTGCCAGCTCACCGAGTCCCGGGACAGGGGAGTGGAATGAGCAGTTCTTC
V: TRBV18; D: NA; J: TRBJ2-1; size: NA; CDR3: CASSPRGQSRQFF; DNA: TGTGCCAGCTCACCACGGGGACAATCGAGGCAGTTCTTC
V: TRBV5-1; D: TRBD1; J: TRBJ2-7; size: NA; CDR3: CASSSPDGGQGLREQYF; DNA: TGCGCCAGCAGCTCTCCGGACGGGGGACAGGGATTGCGGGAGCAGTACTTC
V: TRBV6-2/TRBV6-3; D: NA; J: TRBJ1-1; size: NA; CDR3: CASSDPFALEAFF; DNA: TGTGCCAGCAGTGACCCGTTCGCCCTGGAAGCTTTCTTT
V: TRBV19; D: NA; J: TRBJ1-4; size: NA; CDR3: CASSIAAGLGGEKLFF; DNA: TGTGCCAGTAGTATAGCGGCGGGACTTGGTGGCGAAAAACTGTTTTTT
V: TRBV6-1; D: NA; J: TRBJ2-7; size: NA; CDR3: CASSETSTGWYEQYF; DNA: TGTGCCAGCAGTGAGACCAGCACAGGGTGGTACGAGCAGTACTTC
V: TRBV4-2; D: NA; J: TRBJ2-1; size: NA; CDR3: CASSQDQRPNEQFF; DNA: TGTGCCAGCAGCCAAGATCAGCGTCCCAATGAGCAGTTCTTC
V: TRBV6-2/TRBV6-3; D: NA; J: TRBJ2-1; size: NA; CDR3: CASSSLLYEQFF; DNA: TGTGCCAGCAGTTCCCTTTTATATGAGCAGTTCTTC
V: TRBV6-6; D: TRBD2; J: TRBJ2-2; size: NA; CDR3: CASSPQRGVNTGELFF; DNA: TGTGCCAGCAGTCCGCAGCGGGGGGTTAACACCGGGGAGCTGTTTTTT
V: TRBV6-5; D: NA; J: TRBJ1-2; size: NA; CDR3: CASSYSGGREYGYTF; DNA: TGTGCCAGCAGTTACTCTGGTGGCAGGGAATATGGCTACACCTTC
V: TRBV12-3/TRBV12-4; D: NA; J: TRBJ1-4; size: NA; CDR3: CASSPQEGEKLFF; DNA: TGTGCCAGCAGTCCCCAGGAGGGTGAAAAACTGTTTTTT
V: TRBV6-4; D: TRBD2; J: TRBJ2-5; size: NA; CDR3: CARGLAGIVLQETQYF; DNA: TGTGCCAGAGGACTAGCGGGCATAGTATTACAAGAGACCCAGTACTTC
V: TRBV10-3; D: NA; J: TRBJ1-5; size: NA; CDR3: CAISGGEGAQHF; DNA: TGTGCCATCAGTGGGGGGGAGGGGGCCCAGCATTTT
V: TRBV5-1; D: NA; J: TRBJ1-2; size: NA; CDR3: CASSSGWAEQGYTF; DNA: TGCGCCAGCAGCTCCGGCTGGGCAGAGCAAGGCTACACCTTC
V: TRBV15; D: TRBD1; J: TRBJ1-4; size: few; CDR3: CATSKTGTGEKLFF; DNA: TGTGCCACCAGCAAGACCGGGACAGGGGAAAAACTGTTTTTT
V: TRBV7-2; D: TRBD1; J: TRBJ2-7; size: few; CDR3: CASSLQTGAYEQYF; DNA: TGTGCCAGCAGCCTCCAGACAGGGGCCTACGAGCAGTACTTC
V: TRBV6-4; D: TRBD1; J: TRBJ2-3; size: NA; CDR3: CASSEQGGADTQYF; DNA: TGTGCCAGCAGTGAACAGGGGGGAGCGGATACGCAGTATTTT
V: TRBV25-1; D: TRBD1; J: TRBJ1-6; size: NA; CDR3: CASSDWARDRDNSPLHF; DNA: TGTGCCAGCAGTGACTGGGCCCGGGACAGGGATAATTCACCCCTCCACTTT